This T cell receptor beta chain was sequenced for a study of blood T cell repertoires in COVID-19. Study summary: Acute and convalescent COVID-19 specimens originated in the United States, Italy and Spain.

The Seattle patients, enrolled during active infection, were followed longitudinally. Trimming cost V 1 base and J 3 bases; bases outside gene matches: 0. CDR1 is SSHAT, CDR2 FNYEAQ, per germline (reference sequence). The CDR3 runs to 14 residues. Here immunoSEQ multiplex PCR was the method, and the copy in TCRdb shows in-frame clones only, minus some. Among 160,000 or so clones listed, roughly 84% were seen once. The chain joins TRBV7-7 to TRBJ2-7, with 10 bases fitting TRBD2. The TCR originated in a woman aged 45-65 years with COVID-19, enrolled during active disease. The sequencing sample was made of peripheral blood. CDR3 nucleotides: TGTGCCAGCAGCTTAGGACTAGCGGGCTACGAGCAGTACTTC. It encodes CASSLGLAGYEQYF.